This TCR beta chain was recorded in a study of T cell responses to AZD1222 COVID-19 vaccine. Only in-frame clones appear in the TCRdb table, and some are missing; sequencing was by immunoSEQ multiplex PCR. The sample lists about 180,000 clones, around 88% occurring once. There are 13 residues in the CDR3. The ends were cut back, 4 bases at V and 6 bases at J, with 9 bases in the middle. The sample was peripheral blood, taken 28 days after the second AZD1222 dose. The TCR originated in an adult who received the AZD1222 COVID-19 vaccine. The chain employs TRBV12-3 or TRBV12-4 and TRBJ1-4; TRBD1 is a possible D gene (5 bases). Written as DNA, the CDR3 is TGTGCCAGCAGTTCGGGGACCGATGAAAAACTGTTTTTT. This codes for CASSSGTDEKLFF.